These 9 T cell receptor beta chains came from one sample sequenced in a study of T cells in Graves' hyperthyroidism and ophthalmopathy. RNA transcripts yielded amplified TCR beta CDR3 regions. The HTBI primer set was used in a first-round RT-PCR of the TCR CDR3. Each CDR3 protein gets one entry after TCRdb re-called the multiplex PCR reads with MiXCR. Found here are around 800,000 distinct CDR3 sequences, about two fifths of them singletons; the top ten hold about 8.9%. Sequenced: blood. The origin of the receptors is a man between 18 and 35 years old with Graves' hyperthyroidism.

This clonotype was counted between two and nine times. The chain joins TRBV7-9 to TRBJ1-4; a weak D match, TRBD1 (6 bases). Deletions cut 10 bases from V and 5 bases from J, with 11 bases between. Germline CDR1 SEHNR, CDR2 FQNEAQ (reference sequence). There are 12 residues in the CDR3. CDR3 bases: TGTGCCATCCGGACAGCAAATGAAAAACTGTTTTTT. This codes for CAIRTANEKLFF.

Concerning this clonotype: A much larger clone differs by one base, so this may be a read error. The chain carries TRBV20-1 and TRBJ2-7; a possible D gene is TRBD1 (6 bases). The CDR3 is made up of 14 amino acids. Germline CDR1 DFQATT, CDR2 SNEGSKA (reference sequence). CDR3 loop: CSAYSTGNSCEQYF. CDR3 nucleotide sequence: TGCAGTGCGTACTCGACAGGAAACTCCTGCGAGCAGTACTTC.

The V call is TRBV7-8, the J call TRBJ2-7, with TRBD1 identical over 10 bases. J gave up 3 bases and V 4 bases, and 6 bases lay outside the gene matches. The germline CDR1 and CDR2 sequences are SGHVS and FQNEAQ. The CDR3 covers 15 residues. The CDR3 is CASSYTGTGVYEQYF. The DNA of the CDR3 is TGTGCCAGCAGCTACACCGGGACAGGGGTCTACGAGCAGTACTTC.

This clonotype turned up a few times. This rearrangement joins TRBV7-2 to TRBJ2-7; 8 bases are a match to TRBD2. Unmatched junction bases numbered 8, after V lost 4 bases and J lost 3 bases. The CDR3 has 15 amino acids. In germline, CDR1 is SGHTA, CDR2 FQGNSA. CDR3 sequence reads: CASSYTSGPLYEQYF. In nucleotides, the CDR3 is TGTGCCAGCAGCTACACTAGCGGACCCCTCTACGAGCAGTACTTC.

J is TRBJ1-6 and V is TRBV29-1; D gene unclear. The CDR3 is made up of 15 amino acids. Germline lookup yields CDR1 SQVTM and CDR2 ANQGSEA. Trimming cost V 4 bases and J 8 bases, with 18 bases left between them. CDR3 sequence: CSVVSGNTGDSPLHF. The CDR3 DNA follows: TGCAGCGTTGTATCGGGGAACACCGGGGATTCACCCCTCCACTTT.

This clonotype was detected a few times. The J gene is TRBJ2-2, the V gene TRBV5-1; 8 bases are a match to TRBD2. Trimming at V came to 5 bases and at J to 4 bases, leaving 7 bases not matched to a gene. Per the germline V gene, CDR1 is SGHRS and CDR2 is YFSETQ. The CDR3 totals 15 residues. The CDR3 DNA reads TGCGCCAGCAGGCAGCGGGAGACGAGCACCGGGGAGCTGTTTTTT. Translation: CASRQRETSTGELFF. Complete variable domain (other parts from reference TRBV5-1 and TRBJ2-2): KAGVTQTPRYLIKTRGQQVTLSCSPISGHRSVSWYQQTPGQGLQFLFEYFSETQRNKGNFPGRFSGRQFSNSRSEMNVSTLELGDSALYLCASRQRETSTGELFFGEGSRLTVL.

This clonotype has just one count. This rearrangement joins TRBV7-9 to TRBJ2-7; D may be TRBD1 (6 bases). The V gene's germline CDR1 is SEHNR and CDR2 FQNEAQ (reference sequence). With 5 bases removed from V and 6 bases from J, the gap between germline ends came to 17 bases. The CDR3 has 14 amino acids. Here the CDR3 reads CASSQADSSGEQYF. The CDR3 coding sequence is TGTGCCAGCAGCCAAGCGGACAGCTCAGGCGAGCAGTACTTC. The variable domain in full, completed from reference TRBV7-9 and TRBJ2-7, reads DTGVSQNPRHKITKRGQNVTFRCDPISEHNRLYWYRQTLGQGPEFLTYFQNEAQLEKSRLLSDRFSAERPKGSFSTLEIQRTEQGDSAMYLCASSQADSSGEQYFGPGTRLTVT.

This sequence joins TRBV20-1 and TRBJ2-7, with 12 nucleotides matching TRBD2. Germline V lookup: CDR1 DFQATT, CDR2 SNEGSKA (reference sequence). This CDR3 is built from 14 residues. V shed 6 bases and J 6 bases; nucleotides not matched to a gene: 9. The DNA for the CDR3 is TGCAGTGCCACCACTAGCGGGAGGTACTGCGAGCAGTACTTC. Amino acid sequence: CSATTSGRYCEQYF.

V usage is TRBV4-1 and J usage is TRBJ2-7; D uncertain. Germline values: CDR1 MGHRA, CDR2 YSYEKL. The CDR3 is 13 amino acids. Trimming cost V 3 bases and J 0 bases, with 6 bases left between them. CDR3 region: CASSHGNSYEQYF. Written as DNA, the CDR3 is TGCGCCAGCAGCCACGGTAACTCCTACGAGCAGTACTTC.